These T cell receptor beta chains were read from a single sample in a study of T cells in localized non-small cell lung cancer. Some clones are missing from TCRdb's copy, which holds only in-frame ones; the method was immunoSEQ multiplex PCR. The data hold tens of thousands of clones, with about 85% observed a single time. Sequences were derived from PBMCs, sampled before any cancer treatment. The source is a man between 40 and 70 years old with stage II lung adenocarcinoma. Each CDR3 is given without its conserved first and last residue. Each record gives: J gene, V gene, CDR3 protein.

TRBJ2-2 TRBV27 ASSLLRDMGSGELF
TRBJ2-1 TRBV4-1 ASSQGHAYGEQF
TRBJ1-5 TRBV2 ASSVTGQGEWPQH
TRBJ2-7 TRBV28 ASSPGGRYEQY
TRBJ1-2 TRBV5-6 ASSSRDSLYLYGHT
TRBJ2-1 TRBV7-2 ASSLGTLREQF
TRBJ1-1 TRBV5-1 ASSLVDRGRTAEAF
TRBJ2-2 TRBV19 ASTLGTSGGAIEAGELF
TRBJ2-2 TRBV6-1 ASDGAAGELF
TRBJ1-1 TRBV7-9 ASSLGGSVQGDTEAF
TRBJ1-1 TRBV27 ASRPGGGTEAF
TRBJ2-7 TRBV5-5 ASSPFLHEQY
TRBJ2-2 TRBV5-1 ASSLDRGDTGELF
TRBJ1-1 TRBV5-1 ASSLFQGDTEAF
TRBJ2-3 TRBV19 ASSPMGVGGGSTDTQY
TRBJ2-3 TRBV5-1 ASSNGQGPTDTQY
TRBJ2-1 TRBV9 ASSAGTRGDNEQF
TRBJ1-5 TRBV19 ASTPGTGVNQPQH
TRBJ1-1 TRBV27 ASSFQGNTEAF
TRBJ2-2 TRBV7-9 ASRPGFPSIGELF
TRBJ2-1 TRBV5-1 ASSFSGGTYNEQF
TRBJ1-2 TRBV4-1 ASSQVTPGEASYT
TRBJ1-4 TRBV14 ASSQDRGLNEKLF
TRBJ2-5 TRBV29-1 SGTDQETQY
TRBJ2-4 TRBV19 ASSGSGLAKNIQY
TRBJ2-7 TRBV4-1 ASSLVLRGPGEQY
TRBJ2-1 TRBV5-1 ASSLGQGGTYNEQF
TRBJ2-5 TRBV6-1 ASMGRAREQY
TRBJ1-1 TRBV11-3 ASSRGTSTEAF
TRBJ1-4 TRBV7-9 ASSFLQGGSEKLF
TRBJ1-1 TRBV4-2 ASSQDKIPPNTEAF
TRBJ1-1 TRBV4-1 ASSPGLGTEAF
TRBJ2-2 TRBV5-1 ASSLEGSRTGELF
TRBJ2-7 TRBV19 ASSIGTGKGYEQY
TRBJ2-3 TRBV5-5 ASSLDAGDTDTQY
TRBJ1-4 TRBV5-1 ASSLATGGVREKLF
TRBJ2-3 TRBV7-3 ASSSSGGATDTQY
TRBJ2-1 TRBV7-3 ASSFAGAGNEQF
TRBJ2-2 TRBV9 ASSVGNTGELF
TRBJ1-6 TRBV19 ASSTGQGGNSALH
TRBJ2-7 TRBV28 ASSPPRGYSYEQY
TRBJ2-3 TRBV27 ASSPRPVSTDTQY
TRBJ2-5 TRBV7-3 ASSLGLWETQY
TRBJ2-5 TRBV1 TSSSRGKETQY
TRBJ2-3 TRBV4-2 ASSPNWGGLGTDTQY
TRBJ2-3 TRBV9 ASSLRGAGTDTQY